These 27 T cell receptor beta chains were all obtained from the same sample, sequenced in a study of Graves' ophthalmopathy and Graves' hyperthyroidism. RNA served as the template for amplifying TCR beta CDR3 regions. Second-round multiplex PCR came after first-round RT-PCR with HTBI primers. MiXCR, applied by TCRdb to the multiplex PCR reads, yields one record per CDR3 protein. The sample contains almost 750,000 distinct CDR3 sequences, roughly 41% of which appear only once. Sequenced input: peripheral blood. These receptors came from an adult man with Graves' ophthalmopathy.

This clonotype was seen at least ten times. V usage is TRBV20-1 and J usage is TRBJ2-7; no firm D call. V was shortened by 4 bases and J by 6 bases, with 19 bases between the two germline ends. CDR3 length: 14 amino acids. Germline V gene lookup returns CDR1 DFQATT and CDR2 SNEGSKA (reference sequence). In DNA form, the CDR3 reads TGCAGTGCTACCCTCGCCATAGCCTCCCGCGAGCAGTACTTC. This encodes CSATLAIASREQYF.

This chain uses TRBV7-9 with TRBJ1-6, with D perhaps matching TRBD1 (6 bases). Trimming shortened V by 6 bases and J by 8 bases, and 26 bases separated the two germline ends. Germline V gives CDR1 SEHNR, CDR2 FQNEAQ (reference sequence). The length of the CDR3 is 18 residues. Here the CDR3 reads CASSYERGQGTLDSPLHF. For the CDR3, the DNA is TGTGCCAGCAGTTATGAAAGGGGACAAGGGACGCTGGATTCACCCCTCCACTTT.

This clonotype was seen a handful of times. The chain uses TRBV28 and TRBJ1-2; TRBD1 matches at 7 bases. The V gene end was trimmed by 3 bases and the J gene end by 5 bases; junction bases not matched to a gene: 9. In germline, CDR1 is MDHEN, CDR2 SYDVKM. The CDR3 length is 15 residues. CDR3 sequence: CASSFDPMGQYGYTF. The DNA for the CDR3 is TGTGCCAGCAGTTTCGATCCAATGGGACAGTATGGCTACACCTTC.

This clonotype was detected many times. The chain is built from TRBV10-3 and TRBJ2-5; perhaps TRBD2 as D (5 bases). The CDR3 length is 15 residues. The germline V gene has CDR1 ENHRY and CDR2 SYGVKD. Trimming shortened V by 6 bases and J by 2 bases, and 16 bases separated the two germline ends. This CDR3 reads CAISDHGGWQETQYF. The CDR3, as DNA: TGTGCCATCAGCGACCACGGCGGGTGGCAAGAGACCCAGTACTTC.

This clonotype was found a few times. Germline and junction disagree at one end, which may indicate a read error. The chain is built from TRBV15 and TRBJ1-2; D is uncertain. The length of the CDR3 is 13 residues. Germline CDR1 reads LNHNV; CDR2 reads YYDKDF (reference sequence). The CDR3 loop is CASSFRSNYGYTF. Written as DNA, the CDR3 is TGTGCCAGCAGCTTCCGGTCCAACTATGGCTACACCTTC.

As regards this clonotype: Since the CDR3 does not end with the conserved phenylalanine or tryptophan, this likely comes from a read error. This rearrangement joins TRBV10-2 to TRBJ2-7; D may be TRBD2 (5 bases). V lost 7 bases and J 2 bases, leaving 9 bases between the germline ends. This CDR3 is 12 amino acids long. Germline values: CDR1 WSHSY, CDR2 SAAADI. The CDR3 loop is CASTAGPYEQYL. The CDR3 bases are TGCGCCAGCACCGCGGGCCCCTACGAGCAGTACCTC.

This clonotype has at least ten counts. The chain joins TRBV20-1 to TRBJ2-7; TRBD1 might be the D (6 bases). V was trimmed by 5 bases and J by 2 bases, leaving 13 bases between them. Per germline, CDR1 DFQATT and CDR2 SNEGSKA (reference sequence). The CDR3 covers 13 residues. CDR3 DNA sequence: TGCAGTGCTTTCCGGGACACTACCTACGAGCAGTACTTC. This sequence encodes CSAFRDTTYEQYF.

The J gene is TRBJ1-6, the V gene TRBV6-1; D unclear. Trimming shortened V by 2 bases and J by 7 bases, and 9 bases separated the two germline ends. Germline V gene data show CDR1 as MNHNS and CDR2 as SASEGT. CDR3 size: 14 residues. CDR3 loop: CASSEWYDNSPLHF. CDR3 nucleotides: TGTGCCAGCAGTGAATGGTACGACAATTCACCCCTCCACTTT.

The chain combines TRBV24-1 with TRBJ1-5; a weak D match, TRBD1 (5 bases). V was clipped by 12 bases and J by 1 base, with 9 bases between them. Germline CDR1 reads KGHDR; CDR2 reads SFDVKD. The CDR3 loop spans 12 amino acids. CDR3: CACSGSNQPQHF. Written as DNA, the CDR3 is TGTGCCTGCTCAGGGAGCAATCAGCCCCAGCATTTT.

This clonotype appeared many times. This rearrangement joins TRBV15 to TRBJ2-7, with TRBD1 identical over 8 bases. Germline V gene lookup returns CDR1 LNHNV and CDR2 YYDKDF (reference sequence). After removal of 3 bases from V and 12 bases from J, the junction contained 10 bases not matched to a gene. The CDR3 is 13 amino acids. The CDR3 region is CATSSHDGQGVYF. Written as DNA, the CDR3 is TGTGCCACCAGCAGTCACGATGGACAGGGAGTGTACTTC.

This clonotype was seen at least ten times. The chain has TRBV29-1 and TRBJ1-1; no firm D call. Trimming pared 6 bases from V and 0 bases from J, leaving 11 bases between. CDR3 size: 13 residues. Germline V CDR1 and CDR2: SQVTM, ANQGSEA. CDR3 in amino acids: CSVTAAVNTEAFF. DNA for the CDR3: TGCAGCGTCACAGCGGCGGTGAACACTGAAGCTTTCTTT.

CDR3 nucleotides: TGCAGCGTTGAAACGGCACCTAATTCACCCCTCCACTTT. Protein product: CSVETAPNSPLHF. The chain has TRBV29-1 and TRBJ1-6; D gene ambiguous. Germline assignment: CDR1 SQVTM and CDR2 ANQGSEA. CDR3 length: 13 residues. Trimming pared 2 bases from V and 6 bases from J, leaving 8 bases between.

This clonotype was picked up a small number of times. This chain joins TRBV7-3 and TRBJ2-7, with D perhaps TRBD2 (5 bases). V lost 5 bases and J lost 3, with 20 bases in between. This CDR3 comprises 16 residues. Germline-derived CDR1 and CDR2 are SGHTA and FQGTGA. For the CDR3, the DNA is TGTGCCAGCAGCCAAGATAGCGCAGACGAGGGCTACGAGCAGTACTTC. This encodes CASSQDSADEGYEQYF.

CDR3 amino acids: CASSLYQGITPEAFF. The CDR3 nucleotides read TGTGCCAGCAGCTTATATCAGGGTATTACCCCTGAAGCTTTCTTT. The V gene is TRBV7-2, the J gene TRBJ1-1, with a weak D call TRBD1 (5 bases). Trimming removed 2 bases at V and 6 bases at J, with 16 bases between. CDR3 length equals 15 residues. Germline CDR1 is SGHTA and CDR2 is FQGNSA.

This clonotype occurred a few times. The rearrangement uses TRBV2 and TRBJ1-3; no definite D call. V was shortened by 6 bases and J by 0 bases, with 15 bases between the two germline ends. The CDR3 runs 16 residues. Germline V gives CDR1 SNHLY, CDR2 FYNNEI. CDR3 coding DNA: TGTGCCAGCAGCCTCGGATTTGCAGCCTCTGGAAACACCATATATTTT. It yields the protein CASSLGFAASGNTIYF.

The chain links TRBV12-3 or TRBV12-4 to TRBJ1-2; 7 bases line up with TRBD1. V gave up 4 bases and J gave up 2 bases; unmatched junction bases: 7. This CDR3 has 15 amino acids. The CDR3 loop is CASSWTGESNYGYTF. The CDR3 region has the DNA TGTGCCAGCAGTTGGACAGGAGAATCCAACTATGGCTACACCTTC.

This chain uses TRBV11-2 with TRBJ2-3; the D gene is possibly TRBD2 (5 bases). V was pared by 5 bases and J by 10 bases, with 16 bases between. Germline CDR1 SGHAT, CDR2 FQNNGV. The CDR3 totals 13 residues. CDR3 bases: TGTGCCAGCAGCCTCGATATCAGCGGTGCGCAGTATTTT. It encodes CASSLDISGAQYF.

V usage is TRBV20-1 and J usage is TRBJ2-7; 9 bases are a match to TRBD1. The junction had 13 bases not matched to a gene; V was cut back by 6 bases and J by 7 bases. This CDR3 is 14 amino acids long. Germline V gives CDR1 DFQATT, CDR2 SNEGSKA (reference sequence). The CDR3 DNA is TGCAGTGCGAATCCCGGGACAGGGCCGGGGGAGCAGTACTTC. This codes for CSANPGTGPGEQYF.

Of note for this clonotype: The final CDR3 position lacks the conserved phenylalanine or tryptophan, pointing to a likely read error. The limits of the CDR3 on the DNA are not certain, so only TCRdb's listed CDR3 is given. The J gene is TRBJ2-7, the V gene TRBV2; TRBD1, as called in the table, went unchecked against the DNA. The CDR3 is 8 amino acids in total, end residues counted. From germline, CDR1 is SNHLY and CDR2 FYNNEI. CDR3 in amino acids: CASSEANR.

On this clonotype itself: A much bigger clone sits one base away, suggesting this may be a read error. The V gene is TRBV7-9, the J gene TRBJ1-2, with D hard to call. Looked up from germline, CDR1 is SEHNR and CDR2 is FQNEAQ (reference sequence). The CDR3 extends over 14 amino acids. The CDR3 region has the DNA TGCGCCAGCAGCCCCCCGGGTAGCGGCTATGGCTACACCTTC. Protein product: CASSPPGSGYGYTF.

Only a few counts were recorded for this clonotype. A much larger clone is a single base away; this may be a read error. This chain uses TRBV29-1 with TRBJ1-4; no reliable D call. Trimming shortened V by 3 bases and J by 4 bases, and 12 bases separated the two germline ends. CDR1 and CDR2 from the germline V gene are SQVTM and ANQGSEA. CDR3 length: 14 amino acids. CDR3 residues: CSVDHGIDNEKLFF. The DNA of the CDR3 is TGCAGCGTTGATCATGGGATAGATAATGAAAAACTGTTTTTT. The complete variable domain, with remaining parts taken from reference TRBV29-1 and TRBJ1-4, reads SAVISQKPSRDICQRGTSLTIQCQVDSQVTMMFWYRQQPGQSLTLIATANQGSEATYESGFVIDKFPISRPNLTFSTLTVSNMSPEDSSIYLCSVDHGIDNEKLFFGSGTQLSVL.

Regarding this clonotype: One junction end disagrees with the germline gene, perhaps due to a read error. The chain links TRBV13 to TRBJ1-1; D is possibly TRBD1 (5 bases). The CDR3 is 13 amino acids. CDR1 and CDR2 from the germline V gene are PRHDT and FYEKMQ (reference sequence). DNA of the CDR3: TGTTCCAGCAGCTTAGGGGAGGACACTGAAGCTTTCTTT. It encodes CSSSLGEDTEAFF. Together with reference TRBV13 and TRBJ1-1, the CDR3 gives the full variable domain: AAGVIQSPRHLIKEKRETATLKCYPIPRHDTVYWYQQGPGQDPQFLISFYEKMQSDKGSIPDRFSAQQFSDYHSELNMSSLELGDSALYFCSSSLGEDTEAFFGQGTRLTVV.

At least ten counts were recorded for this clonotype. The chain joins TRBV19 to TRBJ1-1, with no clear D. The germline gives CDR1 LNHDA, CDR2 SQIVND (reference sequence). The CDR3 runs 15 residues. Between the trimmed V and J ends, which lost 4 bases and 1 base, there was a span of 13 bases. The CDR3 DNA follows: TGTGCCAGTAGTACCCTCGATGGAGGGAACACTGAAGCTTTCTTT. This codes for CASSTLDGGNTEAFF.

This clonotype was counted only a few times. CDR3 protein: CASSGLPGQGTTGELFF. CDR3 coding DNA: TGTGCCAGCAGTGGGTTACCGGGACAGGGAACGACCGGGGAGCTGTTTTTT. The chain links TRBV25-1 to TRBJ2-2; 9 positions match TRBD1. J was trimmed by 5 bases and V by 4 bases; bases with no gene match: 11. The germline gives CDR1 MGHDK, CDR2 SYGVNS. CDR3 length equals 17 residues.

This clonotype was detected only a few times. This chain joins TRBV4-3 and TRBJ2-2; D uncertain. Germline V lookup: CDR1 LGHNA, CDR2 YSLEER. V was pared by 1 base and J by 0 bases, with 9 bases between. The CDR3 sequence is 16 residues long. The CDR3 nucleotides read TGCGCCAGCAGCCAAGGGGGTTGGTCGAACACCGGGGAGCTGTTTTTT. Its translation is CASSQGGWSNTGELFF.

This clonotype has only one observation. A read error may explain this, as a much larger clone is one base away. V is TRBV12-3 or TRBV12-4 and J is TRBJ1-6, with D possibly TRBD1 on 6 matching bases. The CDR3 is 14 amino acids. Trimming stripped 9 bases from V and 9 bases from J, with 18 bases between. CDR3 amino acids: CASMNRAIGSPLHF. The CDR3, as DNA: TGTGCCAGTATGAACAGGGCCATCGGTTCACCCCTCCACTTT.

The genes are TRBV19 and TRBJ2-7; D may be TRBD1 (7 bases). Per the germline V gene, CDR1 is LNHDA and CDR2 is SQIVND (reference sequence). Trimming took off 5 bases at V and 4 bases at J, with 15 bases between the two ends. The CDR3 is 14 amino acids. This CDR3 is CASSAGTEIYEQYF. DNA for the CDR3: TGTGCCAGTAGTGCGGGGACAGAGATATACGAGCAGTACTTC.